The source of this TCR beta chain is a study of shared clonotypes between healthy human individuals. The table came from immunoSEQ multiplex PCR; TCRdb's copy has only in-frame clones and leaves some out. Found here are 2.5 million or so clones, roughly nine tenths of them singletons; the top ten hold about 0.13%. Germline CDR1 and CDR2: MNHEY and SVGAGI. CDR3 length: 13 residues. Trimming pared 6 bases from V and 4 bases from J, leaving 12 bases between. Concerning this clone: The sample carries other DNA sequences with the same CDR3.

The chain uses TRBV6-5 and TRBJ1-2; D uncertain. The specimen was naive CD4+ T cells sorted from blood. Described subset: CD45RA+ positively selected. The receptor was derived from a man between 18 and 29 years old in good health. The CDR3 loop is CASSLYRGYGYTF. As DNA, the CDR3 is TGTGCCAGCAGCCTATATCGGGGCTATGGCTACACCTTC.